This T cell receptor (beta chain) was obtained from a study of blood T cell repertoires in COVID-19. Study as a whole: Whether acute or convalescent, the COVID-19 samples came from the United States, Italy and Spain. Nucleic acid was either cDNA or gDNA, and it came from T cells, B-cell-depleted T cells, or PBMCs.

In the original workflow: Amplification from reference gene primers served as the basis for estimated nucleated cell counts. TCRdb's copy holds only in-frame clones and misses some; the assay was immunoSEQ multiplex PCR. That table gives V, J and clone size, and the DNA gave D and trimming. The top ten hold roughly 15% of the sample, which has tens of thousands of clones, roughly 86% seen once. The CDR3 totals 14 residues. Germline V CDR1 and CDR2: MNHEY, SMNVEV (reference sequence). With V trimmed by 5 bases and J by 5 bases, 9 bases remained unmatched. This sequence joins TRBV27 and TRBJ2-7; TRBD1 aligns across 7 bases. The TCR comes from a human donor in a cohort sampled during active COVID-19. The sequenced sample was peripheral blood. CDR3 region: CASSRGQWKDEQYF. As DNA, the CDR3 is TGTGCCAGCAGTAGGGGACAGTGGAAGGACGAGCAGTACTTC.